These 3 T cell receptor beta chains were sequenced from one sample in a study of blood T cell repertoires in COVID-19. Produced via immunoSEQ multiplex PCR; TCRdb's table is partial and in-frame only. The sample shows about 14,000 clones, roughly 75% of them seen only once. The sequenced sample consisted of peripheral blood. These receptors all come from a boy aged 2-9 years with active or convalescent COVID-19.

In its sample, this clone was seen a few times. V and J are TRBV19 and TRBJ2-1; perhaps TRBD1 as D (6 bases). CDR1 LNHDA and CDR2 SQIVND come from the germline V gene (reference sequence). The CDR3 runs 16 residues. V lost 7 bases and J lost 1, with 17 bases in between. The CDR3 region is CASTQDSFGSYNEQFF. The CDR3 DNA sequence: TGTGCCAGTACCCAGGACAGTTTCGGTTCCTACAATGAGCAGTTCTTC.

CDR3 sequence (DNA): TGTGCCAGCAGCTTAGGGGGGACAGGGGCAAACTACAATGAGCAGTTCTTC. As protein: CASSLGGTGANYNEQFF. V is TRBV7-9 and J is TRBJ2-1; TRBD1 agrees at 10 bases. The CDR3 spans 17 residues. The germline V gene has CDR1 SEHNR and CDR2 FQNEAQ (reference sequence). With V trimmed by 1 base and J by 3 bases, 6 bases remained unmatched.

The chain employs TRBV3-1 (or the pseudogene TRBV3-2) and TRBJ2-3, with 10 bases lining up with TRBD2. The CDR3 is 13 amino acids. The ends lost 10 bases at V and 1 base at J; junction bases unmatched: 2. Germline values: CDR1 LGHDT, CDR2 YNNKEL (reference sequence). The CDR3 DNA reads TGTGCCACCGGGACTAGCGGCACAGATACGCAGTATTTT. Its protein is CATGTSGTDTQYF.